Included here is one T cell receptor (beta chain) sequence, with context. Germline V gene lookup returns CDR1 LNHNV and CDR2 YYDKDF (reference sequence). This CDR3 is built from 16 residues. V lost 1 base, J lost 2 bases, and 7 bases stayed unmatched. This specimen comes from a study of shared clonotypes between healthy human individuals. Libraries were prepared by immunoSEQ multiplex PCR; TCRdb keeps only in-frame clonotypes and omits some of them. The sample holds around 1 million clones, approximately 80% seen once. The chain uses TRBV15 and TRBJ2-5; 7 bases agree with TRBD2. The TCR sequence derives from a man between 18 and 29 years old in good health. Sequencing was performed on memory CD4+ T cells sorted from blood. Subset indicated: CD45RA-negative fraction. CDR3 sequence reads: CATSRGSGTGQETQYF. As DNA, the CDR3 is TGTGCCACCAGCAGAGGGAGCGGGACTGGGCAAGAGACCCAGTACTTC.